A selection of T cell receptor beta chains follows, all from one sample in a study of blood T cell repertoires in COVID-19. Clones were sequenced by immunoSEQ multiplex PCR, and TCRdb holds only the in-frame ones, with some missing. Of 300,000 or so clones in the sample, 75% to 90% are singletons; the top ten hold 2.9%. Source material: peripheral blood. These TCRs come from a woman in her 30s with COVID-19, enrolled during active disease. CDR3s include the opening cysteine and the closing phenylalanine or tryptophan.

CASSGTNSYEQYF,TRBJ2-7,TRBV23-1
CASSLGGSEAFF,TRBJ1-1,TRBV12-3/TRBV12-4
CASSQGWQGAGELFF,TRBJ2-2,TRBV3-1/TRBV3-2
CASSLLPPRQSYEQYF,TRBJ2-7,TRBV27
CASSLVDNEQFF,TRBJ2-1,TRBV11-3
CASSAVEQFF,TRBJ2-1,TRBV7-2
CASRAGTGNHNEQFF,TRBJ2-1,TRBV2
CASSYLASGNTIYF,TRBJ1-3,TRBV6-5
CASSSSTDTQYF,TRBJ2-3,TRBV6-5
CASSEKTGGIGNEQFF,TRBJ2-1,TRBV5-1
CASSLLAGSYGYTF,TRBJ1-2,TRBV28
CASSQSWGPQETQYF,TRBJ2-5,TRBV16
CASSALAGDEQYF,TRBJ2-7,TRBV5-6
CASSPNWGTQYSNQPQHF,TRBJ1-5,TRBV28
CASSLRRGLNNEQFF,TRBJ2-1,TRBV7-3
CASSLDTARSYTF,TRBJ1-2,TRBV2
CASSLVRGKDSPLHF,TRBJ1-6,TRBV11-2
CASKHRSGDTYEQYF,TRBJ2-7,TRBV28
CASSQGTGGGTEAFF,TRBJ1-1,TRBV3-1/TRBV3-2
CASSPNPGPRGWNEQFF,TRBJ2-1,TRBV23-1
CASSHNSGGHGYTF,TRBJ1-2,TRBV3-1/TRBV3-2
CASSERAGSTSYGYTF,TRBJ1-2,TRBV6-4
CASSHAGDGYTF,TRBJ1-2,TRBV3-1/TRBV3-2
CAWSDRDQPQHF,TRBJ1-5,TRBV30
CASSMGLLETQYF,TRBJ2-5,TRBV2
CASSLSPPGLAGGWGQGLTF,TRBJ2-6,TRBV28
CASRRSGDSYEQYF,TRBJ2-7,TRBV3-1/TRBV3-2
CASSPLETQETQYF,TRBJ2-5,TRBV10-2
CASSEHRDAEAFF,TRBJ1-1,TRBV10-1
CASSMGQDSYEQYF,TRBJ2-7,TRBV19
CATSRGRVRTDTQYF,TRBJ2-3,TRBV15
CASSYGLGGAYEQYF,TRBJ2-7,TRBV6-5
CASSSGQTYGYTF,TRBJ1-2,TRBV6-5
CASSYSGLTSTDTQYF,TRBJ2-3,TRBV6-5
CASSSREWNTGELFF,TRBJ2-2,TRBV7-9
CASSLGGKYGYTF,TRBJ1-2,TRBV5-5
CASSISTGWNTEAFF,TRBJ1-1,TRBV19
CASSYYAGEIDTQYF,TRBJ2-3,TRBV6-5